This T cell receptor (beta chain) was profiled in a study of CD8 T cells in ankylosing spondylitis. As for this clonotype: The target antigen is unknown.

The CDR3 loop spans 14 amino acids. V shed 3 bases and J 4 bases; nucleotides not matched to a gene: 3. Germline CDR1 reads SGHTA; CDR2 reads FQGNSA. The study, taken as a whole, reports: Significant enrichment of disease-linked clones was reportedly seen in matched ankylosing spondylitis synovial fluid. Blood from ankylosing spondylitis patients appeared to carry a characteristic roughly 8-variant TCR beta motif. In synovial fluid and blood from reactive arthritis, some motif variants were previously reported.

For TCR beta, libraries came from quantitative 5'-RACE with molecular barcodes. TCRdb fed the 5' RACE reads into MiXCR, producing one record per CDR3 protein. Of hundreds of thousands of distinct CDR3 sequences listed, 20% were seen once; the top ten hold 3.5%. The clonotype originates from a female donor with ankylosing spondylitis or in good health (not recorded which). The source material was blood, either unsorted or a sorted T cell fraction (not recorded which). V and J are TRBV7-2 and TRBJ2-7, with 10 nucleotides matching TRBD2. The CDR3 DNA is TGTGCCAGCAGCTTTAGCGGGAGGTCATACGAGCAGTACTTC. This translates into CASSFSGRSYEQYF.